This TCR beta chain was recovered during a study of T cell changes during pregnancy in multiple sclerosis (dated by TCRdb to about 2019). Turning to the overall study: In women with multiple sclerosis, the researchers looked at how the T cell repertoire shifted as pregnancy progressed.

V loses 0 bases, J loses 2 bases, and the germline ends lie 12 bases apart. The CDR3, from cysteine to phenylalanine, totals 16 residues. Only the CDR3 part of the read is kept: 48 bases, read in frame from the first base. CDR1 SGHNT and CDR2 YYREEE were looked up in the germline V gene (reference sequence). On this clone itself: No cognate antigen has been identified for it. Base qualities are missing; no much larger clone stands one base away.

Library prep was done by the immunoSEQ multiplex PCR assay. Drawn from immuneACCESS, this table holds only the in-frame rearrangements with V and J called that TCRdb kept. Clones are partly lost; checked studies trace under half to an unresolved V gene and leave the rest unexplained. Within this sample are about 47,000 clones, with almost 95% of them counted one time only. The ten largest clones add up to around 2% of the sample. This specimen consisted of peripheral blood, obtained in the third trimester of pregnancy. This receptor was identified in a female donor with multiple sclerosis, enrolled in a pregnancy study. Recombination joined TRBV5-4 with TRBJ2-1, with an unclear D gene assignment. The CDR3 in this case is CASSLVDVSPYNEQFF. At the DNA level, the sequence is TGTGCCAGCAGCTTGGTCGATGTAAGCCCCTACAATGAGCAGTTCTTC.